This T cell receptor beta chain was sequenced during a study of control samples from healthy donors and cancer patients. Assay used: immunoSEQ multiplex PCR; TCRdb lists only in-frame clones, some missing. The data contain 150,000 to 200,000 clones, 88% of them singletons. CDR3 size: 13 residues. Germline lookup yields CDR1 SNHLY and CDR2 FYNNEI. In regard to this clone: At one boundary the junction diverges from the germline segment, which might be a read error.

The chain combines TRBV2 with TRBJ1-2, with D possibly being TRBD1 (5 bases). The receptor was derived from a woman in her 30s in good health. Sequencing input: blood. CDR3: CASSEGTPWSYTF. CDR3 nucleotides: TGTGCCAGCAGCGAAGGGACCCCGTGGAGCTACACCTTC.